The 3 T cell receptor beta chains below come from one sample, sequenced in a study of T cell responses to AZD1222 COVID-19 vaccine. Libraries were prepared by immunoSEQ multiplex PCR; TCRdb keeps only in-frame clonotypes and omits some of them. The sample has over 85,000 clones; around nine tenths are singletons. The sequences come from peripheral blood, collected 28 days after the second AZD1222 dose. These TCRs come from an adult who received the AZD1222 COVID-19 vaccine.

This chain joins TRBV7-9 and TRBJ2-4, with TRBD1 matching over 10 bases. The CDR3 is made up of 17 amino acids. With 0 bases clipped from V and 0 bases from J, the junction kept 2 bases outside the gene matches. Germline V gives CDR1 SEHNR, CDR2 FQNEAQ (reference sequence). The CDR3 is CASSLAGTGEAKNIQYF. The CDR3 bases are TGTGCCAGCAGCTTAGCGGGGACAGGGGAAGCCAAAAACATTCAGTACTTC.

The chain employs TRBV6-5 and TRBJ1-3, with 10 bases aligning to TRBD1. The CDR3 covers 15 residues. In germline, CDR1 is MNHEY, CDR2 SVGAGI. Losses at the gene ends were 4 bases for V and 2 bases for J; bases not matched to a gene: 2. CDR3 residues: CASSSGTGAGNTIYF. CDR3 nucleotide sequence: TGTGCCAGCAGTTCGGGGACAGGGGCTGGAAACACCATATATTTT.

This chain connects TRBV6-5 to TRBJ1-6; D not resolved. Germline V gives CDR1 MNHEY, CDR2 SVGAGI. The CDR3 runs 14 residues. Trimming removed 5 bases from V and 9 bases from J, with 14 bases in between. The CDR3 reads CASSQEPAGSPLHF. The CDR3 nucleotides are TGTGCCAGCAGTCAGGAACCCGCAGGTTCACCCCTCCACTTT.